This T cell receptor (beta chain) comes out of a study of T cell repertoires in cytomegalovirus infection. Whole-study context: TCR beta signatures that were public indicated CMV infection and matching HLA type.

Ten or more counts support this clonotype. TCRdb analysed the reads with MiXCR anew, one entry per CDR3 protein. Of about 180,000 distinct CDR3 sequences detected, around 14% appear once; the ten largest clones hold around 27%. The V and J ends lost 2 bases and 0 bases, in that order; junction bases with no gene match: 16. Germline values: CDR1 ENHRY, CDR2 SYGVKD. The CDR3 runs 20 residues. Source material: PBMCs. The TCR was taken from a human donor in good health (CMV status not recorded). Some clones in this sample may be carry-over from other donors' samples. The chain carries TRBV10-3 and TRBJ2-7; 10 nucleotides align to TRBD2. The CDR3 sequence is CAISEIVASGGQSGSYEQYF. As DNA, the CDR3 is TGTGCCATCAGTGAGATAGTGGCTAGCGGGGGTCAATCTGGCTCCTACGAGCAGTACTTC.